The text below deals with one T cell receptor beta chain. The CDR3 extends over 17 amino acids. The V end lost 0 bases, the J end lost 0 bases, and 15 bases lay between the germline ends. The germline V gene encodes CDR1 SGHDT and CDR2 YYEEEE. This record belongs to a study of blood T cell repertoires in COVID-19. Across the study: Whether acute or convalescent, the COVID-19 samples came from the United States, Italy and Spain.

Method: immunoSEQ multiplex PCR; TCRdb's copy keeps in-frame clones and lacks some. Found here are over 200,000 clones, more than 75% of them singletons; the top ten hold over 3%. This TCR came from a woman under 40 who had recovered from COVID-19. Sequenced input: peripheral blood. The chain is built from TRBV5-6 and TRBJ1-1; TRBD1 is a possible D gene (6 bases). CDR3 DNA: TGTGCCAGCAGCTTGGTAGGGACATCCTCGGTGAACACTGAAGCTTTCTTT. This codes for CASSLVGTSSVNTEAFF.